This TCR beta chain was sequenced during a study of blood T cell repertoires in COVID-19 (dated by TCRdb to the early 2020s). General notes on the study: Collaborator samples came from the United States, Italy and Spain and covered acute and convalescent phases of COVID-19. The material from the prospective study consisted of cDNA or gDNA derived from T cells, B-cell-depleted T cells, or PBMCs. The dataset comprised deeply sampled blood TCRbeta repertoires from subjects exposed to, actively infected with, or recovered from COVID-19. The repertoires were made available in a free public database intended to serve as a resource for research on the immune response to SARS-CoV-2. The samples were drawn from two sources: the first 160 participants of the ongoing ImmuneRACE study, and 950 to 1,500 subjects contributed by 6 global collaborators. Sample metadata almost always included a de-identified subject ID, COVID-19 status, age in years and sex. Where HLA class I and class II types were available, the types were taken from metadata supplied by the sample provider, not from assay-based typing.

On the study overall, not on this receptor specifically: How much clinical and demographic metadata was included differed by source and by participant, and the metadata was provided uncurated.

As concerns this clone: Its antigen is still unknown. One base away there is no much larger clone; base qualities are not given.

Cut back by 3 bases and 4 bases, the V and J ends lie 12 bases apart. As encoded in the germline V gene, CDR1 is MDHEN while CDR2 is SYDVKM. From the cysteine up to the phenylalanine, the CDR3 has a length of 14 residues. Only the CDR3 part of the read is kept: 42 bases, read in frame from the first base. TCRbeta CDR3 regions were amplified from genomic DNA using the immunoSEQ Assay, a bias-controlled multiplex PCR. In the authors' own workflow: The number of nucleated cells in each sample was estimated by amplification of reference gene primers within the assay. To quantify the absolute abundance of each unique TCRbeta CDR3 rearrangement, sequence reads were collapsed and filtered. For each sample, productive Simpson clonality was calculated by taking the square root of Simpson's diversity index across productive rearrangements. TCRdb took this table from immuneACCESS and kept in-frame rearrangements with V and J called. Such tables lack part of the clones; where checked against another copy, unresolved V genes explain under half of the gap, and the rest is unexplained. Clone size and V and J calls were adopted from that table, with D and trimming inferred from the DNA. The sample table lists about 57,000 clones, more than 80% of them with a count of one. The biggest ten clones account for around 3.7% of the sample.

In the prospective study, participants were roughly 18 to 100 years old, resided in about two dozen geographic areas of the United States, and were enrolled through a virtual design. In the prospective study, cohorts were assigned on the basis of participant-reported clinical history obtained from a screening survey and a study questionnaire. Mobile phlebotomists in the prospective study collected whole blood, serum and a nasopharyngeal or oropharyngeal swab from every participant. Prospective study participants could optionally give additional blood draws and questionnaires over an approximately 2-month period. Before DNA extraction, prospective study blood samples were shipped either frozen or at room temperature.

The clonotype was recovered from a woman in her forties with acute COVID-19. The V and J segments used are TRBV28 and TRBJ1-1; perhaps TRBD1 is the D gene, with 5 bases matching. Sequenced input: PBMCs or T cells enriched from blood (not recorded which). The base sequence is TGTGCCAGCAGTTTGTATTGGGGCGGCACTGAAGCTTTCTTT. This encodes CASSLYWGGTEAFF.